Below, 25 T cell receptor beta chains from the same sample are listed, as sequenced in a study of blood T cell repertoires in COVID-19. Some clones are missing from TCRdb's copy, which holds only in-frame ones; the method was immunoSEQ multiplex PCR. The table has some 55,000 clones, 85% to 95% seen once. Material for sequencing was peripheral blood. The receptor set was obtained from a human donor in a cohort sampled during active COVID-19.

The genes are TRBV7-9 and TRBJ2-1; D is unresolved. The germline CDR1 and CDR2 sequences are SEHNR and FQNEAQ (reference sequence). Deletions cut 6 bases from V and 5 bases from J, with 5 bases between. The CDR3 length is 11 residues. CDR3 bases: TGTGCCAGCAGTCCTGACAATGAGCAGTTCTTC. Protein: CASSPDNEQFF. Supplemented by reference TRBV7-9 and TRBJ2-1, the full variable domain reads DTGVSQNPRHKITKRGQNVTFRCDPISEHNRLYWYRQTLGQGPEFLTYFQNEAQLEKSRLLSDRFSAERPKGSFSTLEIQRTEQGDSAMYLCASSPDNEQFFGPGTRLTVL.

In this sample, this clone turned up once. The V and J genes are TRBV7-9 and TRBJ2-1; D is unclear. The ends were cut back, 5 bases at V and 9 bases at J, with 11 bases in the middle. The CDR3 sequence is 12 residues long. Germline V gene sequence: CDR1 SEHNR, CDR2 FQNEAQ (reference sequence). For the CDR3, the DNA is TGTGCCAGCAGCCCAGTAGAGGTTGAGCAGTTCTTC. This codes for CASSPVEVEQFF.

In DNA form, the CDR3 reads TGTGCCAGCAGTTCAAAAAAACTAGCGTTTCACAATGAGCAGTTCTTC. This encodes CASSSKKLAFHNEQFF. J is TRBJ2-1 and V is TRBV28; TRBD2 agrees at 7 bases. Germline V gene data show CDR1 as MDHEN and CDR2 as SYDVKM. The CDR3 is 16 residues long. Losses at the gene ends were 4 bases for V and 5 bases for J; bases not matched to a gene: 11.

This sequence joins TRBV9 and TRBJ1-3, with D maybe TRBD1 (6 bases). V shed 2 bases and J shed 4 bases, with 10 bases lying between them. The CDR3 sequence is 14 residues long. From germline, CDR1 is SGDLS and CDR2 YYNGEE. The CDR3 bases are TGTGCCAGCAGCGTCCAGGGGCCGGGAAACACCATATATTTT. As protein: CASSVQGPGNTIYF.

V gene TRBV11-2 combines with J gene TRBJ2-7; maybe TRBD1 (7 bases). The CDR3 contains 12 residues. Trimming removed 5 bases from V and 5 bases from J, with 10 bases in between. CDR1 and CDR2 from the germline V gene are SGHAT and FQNNGV. Written as DNA, the CDR3 is TGTGCCAGCAGCCCCAGGGGGGACGAGCAGTACTTC. Protein sequence: CASSPRGDEQYF.

The V gene is TRBV6-2 or TRBV6-3, the J gene TRBJ1-2; 7 bases align to TRBD1. The germline CDR1 and CDR2 sequences are MNHEY and SVGEGT. The CDR3 sequence is 16 residues long. Germline trimming cut 4 bases from V and 2 bases from J; bases unmatched to any gene: 10. CDR3: CASSSGQRRTNYGYTF. The CDR3 bases are TGTGCCAGCAGTTCGGGACAGCGCCGCACAAACTATGGCTACACCTTC.

The rearrangement uses TRBV30 and TRBJ2-4; D is unclear. With 2 bases removed from V and 7 bases from J, the gap between germline ends came to 12 bases. This CDR3 is 13 amino acids long. CDR1 GTSNPN and CDR2 SVGIG come from the germline V gene (reference sequence). The chain's CDR3 is CAWSPINENIQYF. In DNA form, the CDR3 reads TGTGCCTGGAGTCCGATCAACGAGAACATTCAGTACTTC.

This clone came up a few times. The rearrangement uses TRBV7-9 and TRBJ1-3, with D maybe TRBD1 (6 bases). CDR3 length equals 16 residues. Trimming pared 4 bases from V and 2 bases from J, leaving 15 bases between. Germline V gene lookup returns CDR1 SEHNR and CDR2 FQNEAQ (reference sequence). CDR3 sequence: CASSYRTGSPGNTIYF. The CDR3 nucleotides read TGTGCCAGCAGCTATCGTACAGGGAGCCCTGGAAACACCATATATTTT.

This chain links TRBV6-1 with TRBJ2-3; 13 nucleotides line up with TRBD2. The CDR3 runs 17 residues. With 4 bases clipped from V and 0 bases from J, the junction kept 4 bases outside the gene matches. Looked up from germline, CDR1 is MNHNS and CDR2 is SASEGT. The CDR3 region is CASSGTSGGRSTDTQYF. DNA of the CDR3: TGTGCCAGCAGTGGGACTAGCGGGGGCAGGAGCACAGATACGCAGTATTTT.

J is TRBJ1-1 and V is TRBV19; D may be TRBD1 (6 bases). The CDR3 covers 14 residues. Trimming took 5 bases from V and 2 from J, leaving 12 bases between them. Germline CDR1 is LNHDA and CDR2 is SQIVND (reference sequence). In nucleotides, the CDR3 is TGTGCCAGTAGTCTAACGGGACAAAACACTGAAGCTTTCTTT. This encodes CASSLTGQNTEAFF.

This CDR3 reads CASSVALRSAAHEQFF. Written as DNA, the CDR3 is TGTGCCAGCAGCGTAGCCCTTAGGAGCGCGGCACATGAGCAGTTCTTC. The chain has TRBV9 and TRBJ2-1; D not certain. Germline V gene sequence: CDR1 SGDLS, CDR2 YYNGEE. The germline V and J ends were trimmed by 0 bases and 8 bases, with 18 bases remaining between them. CDR3 length: 16 amino acids.

The J gene is TRBJ2-7, the V gene TRBV4-1; no definite D call. The CDR3 has 14 residues. The ends were cut back, 1 base at V and 4 bases at J, with 11 bases in the middle. The germline V gene has CDR1 MGHRA and CDR2 YSYEKL. The chain's CDR3 is CASSQVGGVYEQYF. The DNA of the CDR3 is TGCGCCAGCAGCCAAGTTGGCGGAGTGTACGAGCAGTACTTC.

V and J are TRBV28 and TRBJ1-5; tentative D call: TRBD1 (6 bases). The CDR3 is 12 residues long. The V and J ends lost 7 bases and 6 bases respectively, with 10 bases between them. CDR1 and CDR2 from the germline V gene are MDHEN and SYDVKM. This chain's CDR3 is CASTQGGQPQHF. For the CDR3, the DNA is TGTGCCAGCACCCAAGGGGGTCAGCCCCAGCATTTT. The full variable domain, with the rest looked up from reference TRBV28 and TRBJ1-5, is DVKVTQSSRYLVKRTGEKVFLECVQDMDHENMFWYRQDPGLGLRLIYFSYDVKMKEKGDIPEGYSVSREKKERFSLILESASTNQTSMYLCASTQGGQPQHFGDGTRLSIL.

The chain joins TRBV11-2 to TRBJ2-7; TRBD1 matches 7 bases. V shed 3 bases and J 6 bases; nucleotides not matched to a gene: 14. This CDR3 spans 16 amino acids. Germline values: CDR1 SGHAT, CDR2 FQNNGV. CDR3 amino acids: CASSFGAGTATLEQYF. The CDR3 DNA sequence: TGTGCCAGCAGCTTTGGTGCCGGGACAGCGACCCTCGAGCAGTACTTC.

The chain joins TRBV4-1 to TRBJ1-4; 9 bases map to TRBD1. Germline values: CDR1 MGHRA, CDR2 YSYEKL. The V segment lost 0 bases and the J segment 7 bases; nucleotides outside the gene matches: 6. The CDR3 runs to 16 residues. The CDR3 sequence is CASSQDPGTGSEKLFF. For the CDR3, the DNA is TGCGCCAGCAGCCAAGACCCCGGGACAGGGAGTGAAAAACTGTTTTTT.

The genes are TRBV7-2 and TRBJ2-1; 12 bases map to TRBD2. This CDR3 comprises 16 residues. Per the germline V gene, CDR1 is SGHTA and CDR2 is FQGNSA. The J segment lost 6 bases and the V segment lost 1 base, leaving 4 bases of the junction unmatched. Here the CDR3 reads CASSLEGTSGSNEQFF. The CDR3 nucleotides are TGTGCCAGCAGCTTAGAGGGGACTAGCGGGTCCAATGAGCAGTTCTTC.

The CDR3 loop is CASSQSQGNFEAFF. The CDR3 DNA follows: TGCGCCAGCAGCCAAAGTCAGGGGAACTTTGAAGCTTTCTTT. V gene TRBV4-3 combines with J gene TRBJ1-1, with D perhaps TRBD1 (6 bases). Trimming left V 2 bases short and J 7 bases short, with 14 bases between. This CDR3 is 14 amino acids long. Germline CDR1 is LGHNA and CDR2 is YSLEER.

The CDR3 DNA is TGTGCCAGCAGCCAAGGGACAGCCCCGGGAGAGACCCAGTACTTC. This sequence encodes CASSQGTAPGETQYF. The chain uses TRBV4-2 and TRBJ2-5; tentative D call: TRBD1 (6 bases). Germline loops: CDR1 LGHNA, CDR2 YNFKEQ. This CDR3 has 15 residues. The V and J ends lost 1 base and 4 bases respectively, with 13 bases between them.

The genes are TRBV11-1 and TRBJ1-5, with a weak D call TRBD1 (5 bases). CDR1 is SGHAT, CDR2 FQDESV, per germline (reference sequence). V lost 1 base, J lost 0 bases, and 7 bases lay in between. This CDR3 contains 15 residues. DNA for the CDR3: TGTGCCAGCAGCTTAGACGGGGGTAGCAATCAGCCCCAGCATTTT. This translates into CASSLDGGSNQPQHF.

J is TRBJ2-3 and V is TRBV10-1; TRBD2 matches 12 bases. Trimming took 8 bases from V and 2 from J; bases not matched to a gene: 5. CDR1 and CDR2 (germline): WNHNN, SYGVQD (reference sequence). The CDR3 is 15 amino acids. The CDR3 sequence: CASSRTSGATDTQYF. The DNA of the CDR3 is TGCGCCAGCTCTCGGACTAGCGGGGCCACAGATACGCAGTATTTT.

CDR3 nucleotides: TGTGCCAGCAGTTTCCCAGGGGGAGAAAACTATGGCTACACCTTC. It specifies CASSFPGGENYGYTF. The J gene is TRBJ1-2, the V gene TRBV6-6; 7 bases map to TRBD1. This CDR3 has 15 amino acids. Germline CDR1 and CDR2: MNHNY and SVGAGI (reference sequence). Trimming took 4 bases from V and 2 from J; bases not matched to a gene: 7.

The CDR3 spells CASSLDYGQPQHF. In nucleotides, the CDR3 is TGTGCCAGCAGCTTAGACTATGGGCAGCCCCAGCATTTT. The chain combines TRBV7-2 with TRBJ1-5; no reliable D call. Germline V gene lookup returns CDR1 SGHTA and CDR2 FQGNSA. The CDR3 runs 13 residues. V dropped 1 base and J dropped 7 bases, with 8 bases sitting between them.

The chain recombines TRBV5-1 with TRBJ1-6; D is undetermined. Germline values: CDR1 SGHRS, CDR2 YFSETQ. This CDR3 has 13 residues. The V gene lost 5 bases and the J gene lost 5 bases, with 8 bases spanning the gap. CDR3 DNA: TGCGCCAGCAGTACGTCAGATAATTCACCCCTCCACTTT. The encoded protein is CASSTSDNSPLHF.

The genes are TRBV30 and TRBJ2-4; TRBD1 is a possible D gene (6 bases). Trimming shortened V by 3 bases and J by 7 bases, and 19 bases separated the two germline ends. Germline V lookup: CDR1 GTSNPN, CDR2 SVGIG (reference sequence). This CDR3 comprises 15 residues. This CDR3 reads CAWRRSGAQRNIQYF. For the CDR3, the DNA is TGTGCCTGGAGGCGATCAGGGGCTCAGCGGAACATTCAGTACTTC.

The chain combines TRBV5-6 with TRBJ1-2; 9 positions agree with TRBD1. There are 17 residues in the CDR3. CDR1 SGHDT and CDR2 YYEEEE come from the germline V gene. V gave up 2 bases and J gave up 5 bases; unmatched junction bases: 13. The CDR3 loop reads CASSFPYLRDREYGYTF. CDR3 sequence (DNA): TGTGCCAGCAGCTTCCCATACCTCCGGGACAGGGAATATGGCTACACCTTC.